These 10 T cell receptor beta chains came from one sample sequenced in a study of blood T cell repertoires in COVID-19. Clones were read by immunoSEQ multiplex PCR, and TCRdb kept only the in-frame ones, dropping some. This repertoire shows 45,000 to 55,000 clones, over 65% found once; its top ten account for roughly 5.2%. Input material: peripheral blood. The receptors were gathered from a human donor in a cohort sampled during active COVID-19.

Remarks on this clone: Other nucleotide sequences in the sample specify the same CDR3. The chain links TRBV6-5 to TRBJ2-3; D is unresolved. The CDR3 is 11 amino acids. Trimming stripped 6 bases from V and 4 bases from J, with 5 bases between. Germline CDR1 reads MNHEY; CDR2 reads SVGAGI. CDR3 sequence (DNA): TGTGCCAGCAGATTAGCAGATACGCAGTATTTT. This encodes CASRLADTQYF.

The chain has TRBV7-2 and TRBJ1-5; 7 bases align to TRBD1. The length of the CDR3 is 16 residues. V lost 5 bases and J lost 3; bases outside the gene matches: 10. Germline assignment: CDR1 SGHTA and CDR2 FQGNSA. The CDR3, as DNA: TGTGCCAGCAGCCCCTCCGGGACAGCTTTCAATCAGCCCCAGCATTTT. Amino acid sequence: CASSPSGTAFNQPQHF. Together with reference TRBV7-2 and TRBJ1-5, the CDR3 gives the full variable domain: GAGVSQSPSNKVTEKGKDVELRCDPISGHTALYWYRQSLGQGLEFLIYFQGNSAPDKSGLPSDRFSAERTGGSVSTLTIQRTQQEDSAVYLCASSPSGTAFNQPQHFGDGTRLSIL.

This chain joins TRBV7-7 and TRBJ1-1, with D unresolved. Looked up from germline, CDR1 is SSHAT and CDR2 is FNYEAQ (reference sequence). Trimming removed 5 bases at V and 3 bases at J, with 7 bases between. There are 12 residues in the CDR3. This CDR3 is CASSLIHTEAFF. The CDR3 DNA follows: TGTGCCAGCAGCCTTATCCACACTGAAGCTTTCTTT.

The chain has TRBV2 and TRBJ1-2, with 8 bases matching TRBD1. Per germline, CDR1 SNHLY and CDR2 FYNNEI. V gave up 8 bases and J gave up 4 bases; unmatched junction bases: 9. This CDR3 contains 14 residues. CDR3 sequence: CASEGDRGFYGYTF. For the CDR3, the DNA is TGTGCCAGCGAGGGAGACAGGGGCTTCTATGGCTACACCTTC.

This clone was detected only a few times. The CDR3 bases are TGTGCCAGCGGACAGGGGGGGACTGAAGCTTTCTTT. This translates into CASGQGGTEAFF. V gene TRBV6-5 combines with J gene TRBJ1-1, with TRBD1 identical over 10 bases. Germline V gene lookup returns CDR1 MNHEY and CDR2 SVGAGI. V was clipped by 8 bases and J by 5 bases; unmatched bases: 2. The length of the CDR3 is 12 residues.

The rearrangement links TRBV28 to TRBJ1-2, with D perhaps TRBD1 (5 bases). This CDR3 region has 16 residues. V was trimmed by 5 bases and J by 4 bases, leaving 20 bases between them. CDR1 and CDR2 (germline): MDHEN, SYDVKM. CDR3 sequence reads: CASSTTGGSPSYGYTF. In DNA, the CDR3 is TGTGCCAGCAGTACGACGGGGGGGTCCCCCTCCTATGGCTACACCTTC.

The V and J genes are TRBV27 and TRBJ2-5; 8 bases match TRBD2. Unmatched junction bases numbered 8, after V lost 3 bases and J lost 5 bases. The CDR3 length is 15 residues. From germline, CDR1 is MNHEY and CDR2 SMNVEV (reference sequence). The CDR3, as DNA: TGTGCCAGCAGTTTGCTCGCGGGGGGCTTGGAGACCCAGTACTTC. Protein: CASSLLAGGLETQYF.

A note on this clone: At one end, the junction sequence differs from germline, possibly due to a read error. CDR3 amino acids: CASSERQRPAAF. CDR3 coding DNA: TGTGCCAGCAGTGAGAGGCAGCGCCCTGCAGCCTTC. The V and J genes are TRBV6-2 or TRBV6-3 and TRBJ1-2; D is ambiguous. In germline, CDR1 is MNHEY, CDR2 SVGEGT. The CDR3 has 12 amino acids.

V is TRBV24-1 and J is TRBJ2-3; possibly TRBD2 for D (6 bases). Looked up from germline, CDR1 is KGHDR and CDR2 is SFDVKD. This CDR3 contains 13 residues. The V gene lost 7 bases and the J gene lost 2 bases, with 9 bases spanning the gap. The CDR3 DNA follows: TGTGCCACCAGAGGAGGGGTCACAGATACGCAGTATTTT. Translation: CATRGGVTDTQYF.

The chain recombines TRBV15 with TRBJ1-1; D is unclear. The CDR3 runs to 13 residues. Germline assignment: CDR1 LNHNV and CDR2 YYDKDF (reference sequence). With 0 bases removed from V and 7 bases from J, the gap between germline ends came to 9 bases. This CDR3 is CATSRDKLSEAFF. CDR3 sequence (DNA): TGTGCCACCAGCAGAGATAAGCTGAGTGAAGCTTTCTTT.